This is a list of T cell receptor beta chains from one sample in a study of Graves' ophthalmopathy and Graves' hyperthyroidism. Each CDR3 protein is one row after TCRdb ran MiXCR on the multiplex PCR reads. Here the sample spans about 700,000 distinct CDR3 sequences, under 50% being singletons. Sequencing was done on a sample of peripheral blood. Receptor source: an adult man with Graves' ophthalmopathy. Each CDR3 is given with its conserved first and last residue. The D gene is left open where the match is weak. Clone size is not always given. Where it is, it says once, few, many or a class for expanded clones.

v_call	clone_size	d_call	j_call	cdr3_nt	cdr3_aa
TRBV11-1	-	-	TRBJ1-1	TGTGCCAGCAGACGGGTGATGGTGAACACTGAAGCTTTCTTT	CASRRVMVNTEAFF
TRBV29-1	-	-	TRBJ2-7	TGCAGCGTTTCGGAGCGAAGTGAGCAGTACTTC	CSVSERSEQYF
TRBV10-3	-	-	TRBJ1-5	TGTGCCATCAGTGATCAGGGGTACCCCCAGCATTTT	CAISDQGYPQHF
TRBV9	many	TRBD2	TRBJ2-7	TGTGCCAGCAGCGTAGGGGGGTTAGCGGGAGGTTACGAGCAGTACTTC	CASSVGGLAGGYEQYF
TRBV3-1	many	-	TRBJ2-5	TGTGCCAGCAGCCAAGTTAGGGAGACCCAGTACTTC	CASSQVRETQYF
TRBV2	-	-	TRBJ2-7	TGTGCCAGCAGTTGGGGGCGGGTGGGTGAGCAGTACTTC	CASSWGRVGEQYF
TRBV2	-	TRBD1	TRBJ1-6	TGTGCCAGCAGCCCCGGGACAGGGGCTAATAATTCACCCCTCCACTTT	CASSPGTGANNSPLHF
TRBV6-5	-	TRBD1	TRBJ1-1	TGTGCCAGCAGACGGACAGGGAGCACTGAAGCTTTCTTT	CASRRTGSTEAFF
TRBV14	-	-	TRBJ1-2	TGTGCCAGCAGCGACGCGGGGGGCGTTCTCGGCTATGGCTACACCTTC	CASSDAGGVLGYGYTF
TRBV10-3	many	-	TRBJ1-5	TGTGCCATCAGTGAAGCTGCAGGGTTTCAGCCCCAGCATTTT	CAISEAAGFQPQHF
TRBV15	many	-	TRBJ2-5	TGTGCCACCAGCAAAGTGGAGGGGGGCAGACAAGAGACCCAGTACTTC	CATSKVEGGRQETQYF
TRBV7-9	-	-	TRBJ1-1	TGTGCCAGCAGCTCGGCGAATAGGGCCGCCACTGAAGCTTTCTTT	CASSSANRAATEAFF
TRBV11-2	many	TRBD2	TRBJ2-7	TGTGCCAGCAGCCTAGCGGGTACGTCTGGGCAGTACTTC	CASSLAGTSGQYF
TRBV20-1	few	TRBD1	TRBJ2-5	TGCAGTGCTAGAGAGGGAGACAGGGGTCTACAAGAGACCCAGTACTTC	CSAREGDRGLQETQYF
TRBV10-2	many	-	TRBJ2-7	TGCGCCAGCAGACTCCTAGGGACAACCTACGAGCAGTACTTC	CASRLLGTTYEQYF
TRBV15	-	-	TRBJ1-2	TGTGCCACCTCCAGGGCGGGAGGGCCTCGGGCTTTCACCTTC	CATSRAGGPRAFTF
TRBV24-1	-	TRBD2	TRBJ2-5	TGTGCCACCAGTGATGTAGGGACTAGCGGCTCAAGTGGGACCCAGTACTTC	CATSDVGTSGSSGTQYF
TRBV10-3	-	-	TRBJ2-7	TGTGCCATCGGGGGAGCTGGATCCTACGAGCAGTACTTC	CAIGGAGSYEQYF
TRBV10-3	few	TRBD2	TRBJ2-5	TGTGCCATCACAGGACTAGCAGGCAATGAGCAGTACTTC	CAITGLAGNEQYF
TRBV29-1	many	-	TRBJ1-2	TGCAGCGTTGAAACGTCGCAGTTTTATGGCTACACCTTC	CSVETSQFYGYTF
TRBV13	-	-	TRBJ1-2	TGTGCCAGCAGTTTTGACAGGTCCCCCCTCGGTGGCTACACCTTC	CASSFDRSPLGGYTF
TRBV7-8	many	-	TRBJ2-7	TGTGCCAGCAGCTTCAGGGACGAGCAGTACTTC	CASSFRDEQYF
TRBV15	many	-	TRBJ2-7	TGTGCCACCAGCAGAGATTTCCGCGAGCAGTACTTC	CATSRDFREQYF
TRBV15	many	-	TRBJ2-7	TGTGCCACCAGCACGTCCCGGGCCAACTACGAGCAGTACTTC	CATSTSRANYEQYF
TRBV7-9	few	TRBD2	TRBJ2-1	TGTGCCAGCAGCTTAGGCACTAGCGGGAGGAGGCAGTTCTTC	CASSLGTSGRRQFF
TRBV7-9	many	-	TRBJ1-1	TGTGCCAGCAGCACCCCGGGGGCCACTGAAGCTTTCTTT	CASSTPGATEAFF
TRBV29-1	many	-	TRBJ1-2	TGCAGCCTCGGCGAGGGGACTCGCTACACCTTC	CSLGEGTRYTF
TRBV10-2	-	-	TRBJ2-3	TGTGCCAGCAGTCCGCCAGGTTACACAGATACGCAGTATTTT	CASSPPGYTDTQYF
TRBV11-1	-	TRBD1	TRBJ2-7	TGTGCCTGGAGGACAGGGGGTTACGAGCAGTACTTC	CAWRTGGYEQYF
TRBV6-5	-	-	TRBJ2-7	TGTGCCAGCAGTGCGCCGGACGGCACCTACGAGCAGTACTTC	CASSAPDGTYEQYF
TRBV4-2	few	TRBD1	TRBJ1-1	TGTGCCAGCAGCCAAAGCGACAGGGGGGACACTGAAGCTTTCTTT	CASSQSDRGDTEAFF
TRBV4-1	-	-	TRBJ2-7	TGCGCCAGCAGCCAAGATCCCCCCCCCCGGGCGCGGGAGCAGTACTTC	CASSQDPPPRAREQYF